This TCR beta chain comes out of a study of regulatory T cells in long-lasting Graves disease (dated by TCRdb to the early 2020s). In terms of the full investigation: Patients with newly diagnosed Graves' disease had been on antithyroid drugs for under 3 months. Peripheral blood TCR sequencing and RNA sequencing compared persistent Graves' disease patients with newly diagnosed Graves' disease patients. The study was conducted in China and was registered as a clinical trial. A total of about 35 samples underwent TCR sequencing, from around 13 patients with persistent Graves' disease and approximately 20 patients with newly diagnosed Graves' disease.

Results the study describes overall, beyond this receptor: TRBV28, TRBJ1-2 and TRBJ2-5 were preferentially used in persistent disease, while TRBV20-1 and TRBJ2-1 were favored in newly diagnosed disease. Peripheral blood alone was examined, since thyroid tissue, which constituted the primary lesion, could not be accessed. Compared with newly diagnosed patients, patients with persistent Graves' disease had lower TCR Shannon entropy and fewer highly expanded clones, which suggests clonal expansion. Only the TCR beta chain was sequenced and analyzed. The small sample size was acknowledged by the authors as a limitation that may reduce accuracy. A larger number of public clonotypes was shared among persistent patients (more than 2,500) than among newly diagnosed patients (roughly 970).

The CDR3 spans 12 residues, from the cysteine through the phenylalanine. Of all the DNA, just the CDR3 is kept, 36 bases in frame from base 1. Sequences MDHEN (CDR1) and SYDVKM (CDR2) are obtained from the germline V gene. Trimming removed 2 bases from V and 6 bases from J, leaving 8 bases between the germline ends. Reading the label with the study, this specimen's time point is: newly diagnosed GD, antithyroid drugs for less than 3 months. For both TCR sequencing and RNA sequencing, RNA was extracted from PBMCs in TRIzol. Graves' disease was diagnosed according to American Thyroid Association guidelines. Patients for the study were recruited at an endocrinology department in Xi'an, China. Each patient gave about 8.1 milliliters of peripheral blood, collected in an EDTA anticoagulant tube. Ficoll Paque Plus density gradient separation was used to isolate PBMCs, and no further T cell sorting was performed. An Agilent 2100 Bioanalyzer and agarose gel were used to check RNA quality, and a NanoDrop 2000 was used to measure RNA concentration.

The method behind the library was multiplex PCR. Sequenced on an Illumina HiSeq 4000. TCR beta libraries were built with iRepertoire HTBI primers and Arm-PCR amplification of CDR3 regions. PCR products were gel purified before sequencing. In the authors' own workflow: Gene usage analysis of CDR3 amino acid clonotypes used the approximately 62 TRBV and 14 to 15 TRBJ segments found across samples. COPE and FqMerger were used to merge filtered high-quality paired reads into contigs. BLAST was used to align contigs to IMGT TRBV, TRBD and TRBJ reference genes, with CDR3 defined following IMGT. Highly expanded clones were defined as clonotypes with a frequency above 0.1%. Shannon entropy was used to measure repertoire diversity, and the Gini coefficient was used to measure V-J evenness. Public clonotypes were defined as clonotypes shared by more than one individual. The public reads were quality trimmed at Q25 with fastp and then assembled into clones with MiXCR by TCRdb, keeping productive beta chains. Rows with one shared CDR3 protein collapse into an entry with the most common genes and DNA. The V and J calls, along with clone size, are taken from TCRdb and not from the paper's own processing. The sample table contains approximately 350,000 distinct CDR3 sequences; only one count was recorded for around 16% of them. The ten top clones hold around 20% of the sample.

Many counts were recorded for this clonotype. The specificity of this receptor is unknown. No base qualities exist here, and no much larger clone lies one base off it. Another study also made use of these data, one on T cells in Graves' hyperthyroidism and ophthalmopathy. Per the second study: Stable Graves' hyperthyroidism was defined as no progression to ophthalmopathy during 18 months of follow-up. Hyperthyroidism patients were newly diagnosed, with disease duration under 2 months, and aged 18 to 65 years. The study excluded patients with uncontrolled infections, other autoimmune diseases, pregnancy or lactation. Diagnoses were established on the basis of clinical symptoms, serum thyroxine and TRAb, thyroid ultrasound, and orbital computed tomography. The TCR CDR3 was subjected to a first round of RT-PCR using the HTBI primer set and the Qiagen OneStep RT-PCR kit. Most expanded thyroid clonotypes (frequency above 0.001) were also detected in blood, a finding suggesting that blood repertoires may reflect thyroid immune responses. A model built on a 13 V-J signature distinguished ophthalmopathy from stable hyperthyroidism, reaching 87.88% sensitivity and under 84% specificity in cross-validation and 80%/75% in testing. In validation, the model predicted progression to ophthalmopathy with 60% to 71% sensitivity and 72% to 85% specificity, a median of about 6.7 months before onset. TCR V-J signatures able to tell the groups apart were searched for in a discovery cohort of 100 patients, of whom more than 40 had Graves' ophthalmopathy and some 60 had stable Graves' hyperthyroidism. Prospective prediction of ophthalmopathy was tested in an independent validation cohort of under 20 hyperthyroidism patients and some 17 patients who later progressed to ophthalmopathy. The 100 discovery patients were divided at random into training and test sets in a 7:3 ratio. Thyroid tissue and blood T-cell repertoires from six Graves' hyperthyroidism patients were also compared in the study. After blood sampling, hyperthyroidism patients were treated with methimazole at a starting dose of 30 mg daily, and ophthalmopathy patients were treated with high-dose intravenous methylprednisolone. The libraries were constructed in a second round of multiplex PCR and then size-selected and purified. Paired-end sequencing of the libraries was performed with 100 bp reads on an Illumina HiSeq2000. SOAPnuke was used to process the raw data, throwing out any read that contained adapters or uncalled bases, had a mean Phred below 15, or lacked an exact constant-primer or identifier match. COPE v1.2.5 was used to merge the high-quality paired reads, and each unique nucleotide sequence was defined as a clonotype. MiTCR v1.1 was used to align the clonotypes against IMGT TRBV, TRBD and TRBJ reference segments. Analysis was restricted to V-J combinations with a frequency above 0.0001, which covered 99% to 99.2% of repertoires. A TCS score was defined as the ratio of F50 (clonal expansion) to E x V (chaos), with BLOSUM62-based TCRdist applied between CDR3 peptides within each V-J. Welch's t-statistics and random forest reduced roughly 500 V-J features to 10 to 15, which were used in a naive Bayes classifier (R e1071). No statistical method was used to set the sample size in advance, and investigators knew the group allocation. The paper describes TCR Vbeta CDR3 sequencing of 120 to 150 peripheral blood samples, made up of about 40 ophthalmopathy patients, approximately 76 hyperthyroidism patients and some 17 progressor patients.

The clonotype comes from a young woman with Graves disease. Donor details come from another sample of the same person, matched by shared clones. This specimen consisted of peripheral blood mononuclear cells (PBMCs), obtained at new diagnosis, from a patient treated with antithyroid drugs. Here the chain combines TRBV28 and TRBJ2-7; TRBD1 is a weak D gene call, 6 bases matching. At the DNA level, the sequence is TGTGCCAGCAGTTTACTCAGGGGCGAGCAGTACTTC. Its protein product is CASSLLRGEQYF.